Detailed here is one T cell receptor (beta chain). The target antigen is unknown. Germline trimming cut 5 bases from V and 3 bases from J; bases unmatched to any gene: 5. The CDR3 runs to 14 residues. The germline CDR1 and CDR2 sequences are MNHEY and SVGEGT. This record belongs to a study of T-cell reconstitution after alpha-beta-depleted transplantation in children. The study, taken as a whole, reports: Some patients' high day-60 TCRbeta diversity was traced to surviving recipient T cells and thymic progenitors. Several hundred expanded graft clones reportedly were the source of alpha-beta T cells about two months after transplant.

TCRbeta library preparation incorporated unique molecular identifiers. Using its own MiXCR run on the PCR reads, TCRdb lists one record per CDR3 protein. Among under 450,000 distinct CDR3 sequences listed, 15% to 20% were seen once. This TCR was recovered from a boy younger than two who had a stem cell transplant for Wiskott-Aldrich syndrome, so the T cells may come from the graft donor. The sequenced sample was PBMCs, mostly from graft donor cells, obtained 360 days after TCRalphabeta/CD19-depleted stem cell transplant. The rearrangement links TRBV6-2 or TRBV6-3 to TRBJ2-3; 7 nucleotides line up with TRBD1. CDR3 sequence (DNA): TGTGCCAGCAGTAGACAGGGTTGGACAGATACGCAGTATTTT. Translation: CASSRQGWTDTQYF.